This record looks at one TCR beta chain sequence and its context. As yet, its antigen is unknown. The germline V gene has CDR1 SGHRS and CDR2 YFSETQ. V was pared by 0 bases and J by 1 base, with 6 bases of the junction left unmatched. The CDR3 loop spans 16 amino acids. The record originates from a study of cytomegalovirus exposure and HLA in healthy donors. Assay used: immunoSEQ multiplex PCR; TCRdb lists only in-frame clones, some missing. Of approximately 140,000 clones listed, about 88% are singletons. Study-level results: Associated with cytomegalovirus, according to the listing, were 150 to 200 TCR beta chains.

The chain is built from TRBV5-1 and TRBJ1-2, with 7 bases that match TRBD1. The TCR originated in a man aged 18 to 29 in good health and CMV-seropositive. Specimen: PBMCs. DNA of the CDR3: TGCGCCAGCAGCTTGGCCTCAGGGGGGAATAACTATGGCTACACCTTC. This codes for CASSLASGGNNYGYTF.